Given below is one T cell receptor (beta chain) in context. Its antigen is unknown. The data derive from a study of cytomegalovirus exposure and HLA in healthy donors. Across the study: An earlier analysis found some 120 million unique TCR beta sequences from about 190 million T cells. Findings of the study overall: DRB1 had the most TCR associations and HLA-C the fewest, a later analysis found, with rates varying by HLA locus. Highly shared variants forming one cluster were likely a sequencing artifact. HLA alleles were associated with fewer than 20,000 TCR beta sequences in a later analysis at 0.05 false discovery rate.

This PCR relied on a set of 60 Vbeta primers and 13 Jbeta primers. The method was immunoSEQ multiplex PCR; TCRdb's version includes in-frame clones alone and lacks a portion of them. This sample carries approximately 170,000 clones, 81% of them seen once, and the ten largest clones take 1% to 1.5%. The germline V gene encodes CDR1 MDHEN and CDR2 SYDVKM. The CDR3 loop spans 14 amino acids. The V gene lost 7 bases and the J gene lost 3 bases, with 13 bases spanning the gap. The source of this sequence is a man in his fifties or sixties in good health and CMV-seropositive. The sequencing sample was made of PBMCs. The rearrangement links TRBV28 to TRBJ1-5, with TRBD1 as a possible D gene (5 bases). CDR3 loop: CASNPGGNNQPQHF. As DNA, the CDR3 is TGTGCCAGCAACCCCGGGGGTAACAATCAGCCCCAGCATTTT. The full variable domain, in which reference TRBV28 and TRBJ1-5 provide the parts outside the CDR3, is DVKVTQSSRYLVKRTGEKVFLECVQDMDHENMFWYRQDPGLGLRLIYFSYDVKMKEKGDIPEGYSVSREKKERFSLILESASTNQTSMYLCASNPGGNNQPQHFGDGTRLSIL.